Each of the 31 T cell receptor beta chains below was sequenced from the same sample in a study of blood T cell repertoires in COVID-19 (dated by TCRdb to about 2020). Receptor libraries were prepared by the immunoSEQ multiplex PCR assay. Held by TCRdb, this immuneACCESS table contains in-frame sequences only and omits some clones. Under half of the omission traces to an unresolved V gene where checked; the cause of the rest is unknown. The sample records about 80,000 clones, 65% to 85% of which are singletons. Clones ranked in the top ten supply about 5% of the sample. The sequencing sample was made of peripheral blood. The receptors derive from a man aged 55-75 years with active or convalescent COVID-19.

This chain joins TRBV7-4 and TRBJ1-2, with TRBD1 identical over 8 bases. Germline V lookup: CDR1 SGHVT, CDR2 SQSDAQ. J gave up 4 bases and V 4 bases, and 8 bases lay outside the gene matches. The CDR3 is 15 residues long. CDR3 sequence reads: CASSYNRGFLYGYTF. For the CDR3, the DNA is TGTGCCAGCAGCTACAACAGGGGGTTTCTCTATGGCTACACCTTC. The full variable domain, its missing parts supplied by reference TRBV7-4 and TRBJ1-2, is GAGVSQSPRYKVAKRGRDVALRCDSISGHVTLYWYRQTLGQGSEVLTYSQSDAQRDKSGRPSGRFSAERPERSVSTLKIQRTEQGDSAVYLCASSYNRGFLYGYTFGSGTRLTVV.

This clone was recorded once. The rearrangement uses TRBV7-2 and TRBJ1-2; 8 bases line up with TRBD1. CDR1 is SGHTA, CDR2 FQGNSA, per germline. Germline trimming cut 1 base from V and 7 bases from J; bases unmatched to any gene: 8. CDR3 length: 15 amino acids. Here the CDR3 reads CASSLVGSGGGGYTF. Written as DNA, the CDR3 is TGTGCCAGCAGCTTAGTTGGTTCAGGGGGCGGTGGCTACACCTTC.

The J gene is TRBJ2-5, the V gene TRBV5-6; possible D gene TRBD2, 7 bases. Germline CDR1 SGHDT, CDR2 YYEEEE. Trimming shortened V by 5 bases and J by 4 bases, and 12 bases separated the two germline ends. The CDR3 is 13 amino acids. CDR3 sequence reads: CASRRGGGETQYF. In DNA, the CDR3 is TGTGCCAGCAGGAGGGGGGGAGGAGAGACCCAGTACTTC.

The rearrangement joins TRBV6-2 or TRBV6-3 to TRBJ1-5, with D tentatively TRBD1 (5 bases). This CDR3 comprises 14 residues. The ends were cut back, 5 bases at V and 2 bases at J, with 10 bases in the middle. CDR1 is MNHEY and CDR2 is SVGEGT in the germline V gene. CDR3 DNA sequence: TGTGCCAGCAGTGGACCCAGGGGCAATCAGCCCCAGCATTTT. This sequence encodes CASSGPRGNQPQHF.

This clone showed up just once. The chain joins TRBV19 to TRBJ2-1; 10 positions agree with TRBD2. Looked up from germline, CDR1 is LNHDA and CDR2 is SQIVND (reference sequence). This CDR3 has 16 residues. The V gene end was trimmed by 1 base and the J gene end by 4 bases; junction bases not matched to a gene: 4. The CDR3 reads CASSIGSGGPYNEQFF. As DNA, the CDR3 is TGTGCCAGTAGTATAGGTAGCGGGGGGCCTTACAATGAGCAGTTCTTC.

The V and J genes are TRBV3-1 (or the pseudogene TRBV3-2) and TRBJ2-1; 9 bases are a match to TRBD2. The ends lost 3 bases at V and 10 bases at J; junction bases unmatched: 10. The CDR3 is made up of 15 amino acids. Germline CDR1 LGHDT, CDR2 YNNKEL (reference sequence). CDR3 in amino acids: CASSHTSGPTGEQFF. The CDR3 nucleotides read TGTGCCAGCAGCCACACTAGCGGGCCTACAGGGGAGCAGTTCTTC.

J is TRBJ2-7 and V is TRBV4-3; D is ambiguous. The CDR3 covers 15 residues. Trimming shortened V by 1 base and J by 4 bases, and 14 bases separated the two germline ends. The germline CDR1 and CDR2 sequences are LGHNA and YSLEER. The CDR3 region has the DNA TGCGCCAGCAGCCAAGCGCCTACAGATGGTTACGAGCAGTACTTC. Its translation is CASSQAPTDGYEQYF.

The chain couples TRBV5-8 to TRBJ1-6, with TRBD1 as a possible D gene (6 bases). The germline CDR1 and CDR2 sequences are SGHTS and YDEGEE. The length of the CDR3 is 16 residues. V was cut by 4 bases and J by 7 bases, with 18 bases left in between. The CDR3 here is CASSLGWGLGNSPLHF. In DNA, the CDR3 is TGTGCCAGCAGCCTCGGATGGGGGCTTGGGAATTCACCCCTCCACTTT.

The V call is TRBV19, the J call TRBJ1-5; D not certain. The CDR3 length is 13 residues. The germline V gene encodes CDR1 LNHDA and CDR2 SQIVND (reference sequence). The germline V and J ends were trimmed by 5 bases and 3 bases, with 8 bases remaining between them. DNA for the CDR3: TGTGCCAGTAGTGCCCGAGTCAATCAGCCCCAGCATTTT. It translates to CASSARVNQPQHF.

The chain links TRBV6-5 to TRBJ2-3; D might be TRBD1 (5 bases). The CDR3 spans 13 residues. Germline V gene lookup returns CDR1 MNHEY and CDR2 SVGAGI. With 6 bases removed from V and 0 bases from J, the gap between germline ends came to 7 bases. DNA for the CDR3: TGTGCCAGCAGGCACAGGAGCACAGATACGCAGTATTTT. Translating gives CASRHRSTDTQYF.

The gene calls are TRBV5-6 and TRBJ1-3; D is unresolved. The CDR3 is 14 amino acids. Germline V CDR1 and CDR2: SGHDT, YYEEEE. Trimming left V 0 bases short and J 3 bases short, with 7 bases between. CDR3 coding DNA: TGTGCCAGCAGCTTGGGTCGGGTTGGAAACACCATATATTTT. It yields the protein CASSLGRVGNTIYF.

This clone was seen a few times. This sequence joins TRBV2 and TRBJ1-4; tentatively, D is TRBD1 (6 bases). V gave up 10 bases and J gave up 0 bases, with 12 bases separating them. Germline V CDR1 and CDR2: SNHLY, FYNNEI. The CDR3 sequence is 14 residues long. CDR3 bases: TGTGCCACCCAACGGACAGCAACTAATGAAAAACTGTTTTTT. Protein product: CATQRTATNEKLFF.

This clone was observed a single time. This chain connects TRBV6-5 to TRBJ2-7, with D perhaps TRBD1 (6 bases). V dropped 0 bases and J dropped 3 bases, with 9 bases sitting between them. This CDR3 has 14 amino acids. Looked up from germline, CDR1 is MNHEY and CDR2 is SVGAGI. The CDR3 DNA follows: TGTGCCAGCAGTTACTCGATAGGGGGCTACGAGCAGTACTTC. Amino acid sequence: CASSYSIGGYEQYF.

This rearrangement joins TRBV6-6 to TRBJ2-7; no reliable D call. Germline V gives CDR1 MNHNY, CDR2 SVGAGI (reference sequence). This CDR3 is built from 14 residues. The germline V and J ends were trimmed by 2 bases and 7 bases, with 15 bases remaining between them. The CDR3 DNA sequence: TGTGCCAGCAGTTACGGAGAGTTATCAGAAGAGCAGTACTTC. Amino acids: CASSYGELSEEQYF.

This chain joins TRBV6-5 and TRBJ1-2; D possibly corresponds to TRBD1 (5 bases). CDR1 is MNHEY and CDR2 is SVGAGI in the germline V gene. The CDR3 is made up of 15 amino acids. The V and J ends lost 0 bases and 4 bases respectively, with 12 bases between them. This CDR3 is CASSYSGGTPYGYTF. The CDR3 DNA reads TGTGCCAGCAGTTACTCTGGGGGGACGCCCTATGGCTACACCTTC.

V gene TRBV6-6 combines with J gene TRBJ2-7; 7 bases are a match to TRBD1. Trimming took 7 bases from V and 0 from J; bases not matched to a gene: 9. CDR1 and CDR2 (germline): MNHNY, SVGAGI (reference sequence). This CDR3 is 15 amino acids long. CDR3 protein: CASTKQGTNSYEQYF. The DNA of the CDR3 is TGTGCCAGCACCAAACAGGGGACGAACTCCTACGAGCAGTACTTC.

CDR3 coding DNA: TGTGCCAGCAGCCCCCAAGGGGGCTATGAGCAGTTCTTC. Its protein is CASSPQGGYEQFF. The J gene is TRBJ2-1, the V gene TRBV3-1 (or the pseudogene TRBV3-2), with 7 nucleotides matching TRBD1. V lost 4 bases, J lost 8 bases, and 5 bases stayed unmatched. This CDR3 is built from 13 residues. Looked up from germline, CDR1 is LGHDT and CDR2 is YNNKEL (reference sequence).

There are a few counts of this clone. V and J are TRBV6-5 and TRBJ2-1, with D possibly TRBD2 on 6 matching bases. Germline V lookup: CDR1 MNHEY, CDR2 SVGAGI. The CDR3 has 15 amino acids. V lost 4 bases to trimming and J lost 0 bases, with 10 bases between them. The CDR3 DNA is TGTGCCAGCAGTTTAGCGGCCCCCTCCTACAATGAGCAGTTCTTC. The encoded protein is CASSLAAPSYNEQFF.

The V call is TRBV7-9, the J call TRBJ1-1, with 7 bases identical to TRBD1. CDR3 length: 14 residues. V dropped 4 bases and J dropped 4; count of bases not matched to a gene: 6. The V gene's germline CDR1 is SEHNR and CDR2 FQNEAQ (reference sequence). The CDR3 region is CASSSGGGGTEAFF. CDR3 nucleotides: TGTGCCAGCAGCTCAGGGGGAGGCGGCACTGAAGCTTTCTTT. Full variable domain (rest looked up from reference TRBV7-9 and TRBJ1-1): DTGVSQNPRHKITKRGQNVTFRCDPISEHNRLYWYRQTLGQGPEFLTYFQNEAQLEKSRLLSDRFSAERPKGSFSTLEIQRTEQGDSAMYLCASSSGGGGTEAFFGQGTRLTVV.

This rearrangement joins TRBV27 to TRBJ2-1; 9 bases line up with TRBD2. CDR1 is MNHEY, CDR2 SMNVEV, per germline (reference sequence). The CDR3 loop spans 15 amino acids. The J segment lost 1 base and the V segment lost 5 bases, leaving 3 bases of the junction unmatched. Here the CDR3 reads CASSERGASYNEQFF. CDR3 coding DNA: TGTGCCAGCAGTGAGCGGGGGGCATCCTACAATGAGCAGTTCTTC.

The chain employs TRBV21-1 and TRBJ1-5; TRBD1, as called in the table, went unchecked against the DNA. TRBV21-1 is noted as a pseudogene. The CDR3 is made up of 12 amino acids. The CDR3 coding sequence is TGTGCCAGCAACAGGGGGCCTCAGCCCCAGCATTTT. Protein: CASNRGPQPQHF.

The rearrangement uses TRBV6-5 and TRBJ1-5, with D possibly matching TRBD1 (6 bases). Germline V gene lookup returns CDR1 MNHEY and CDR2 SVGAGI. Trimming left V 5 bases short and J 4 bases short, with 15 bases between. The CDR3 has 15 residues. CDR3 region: CASSPQGGWNQPQHF. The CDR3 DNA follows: TGTGCCAGCAGTCCACAGGGTGGATGGAATCAGCCCCAGCATTTT.

The CDR3 nucleotides are TGTGCCAGCAGTGGACGACAGGAGAATCAGCCCCAGCATTTT. As protein: CASSGRQENQPQHF. The chain uses TRBV2 and TRBJ1-5; TRBD1 is a possible D gene (6 bases). Germline V gene lookup returns CDR1 SNHLY and CDR2 FYNNEI. This CDR3 has 14 residues. V lost 4 bases to trimming and J lost 4 bases, with 11 bases between them.

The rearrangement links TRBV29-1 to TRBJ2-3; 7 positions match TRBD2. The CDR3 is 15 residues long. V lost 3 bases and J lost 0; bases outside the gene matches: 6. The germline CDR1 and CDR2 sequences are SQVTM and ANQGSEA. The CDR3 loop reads CSVDRASGSTDTQYF. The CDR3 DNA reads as TGCAGCGTTGATAGGGCTAGCGGAAGCACAGATACGCAGTATTTT.

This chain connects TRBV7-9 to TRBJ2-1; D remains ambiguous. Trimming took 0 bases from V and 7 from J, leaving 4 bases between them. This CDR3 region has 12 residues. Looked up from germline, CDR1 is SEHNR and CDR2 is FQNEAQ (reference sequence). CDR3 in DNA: TGTGCCAGCAGCTTAGCCCCAAATGAGCAGTTCTTC. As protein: CASSLAPNEQFF. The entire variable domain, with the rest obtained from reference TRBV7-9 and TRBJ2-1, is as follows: DTGVSQNPRHKITKRGQNVTFRCDPISEHNRLYWYRQTLGQGPEFLTYFQNEAQLEKSRLLSDRFSAERPKGSFSTLEIQRTEQGDSAMYLCASSLAPNEQFFGPGTRLTVL.

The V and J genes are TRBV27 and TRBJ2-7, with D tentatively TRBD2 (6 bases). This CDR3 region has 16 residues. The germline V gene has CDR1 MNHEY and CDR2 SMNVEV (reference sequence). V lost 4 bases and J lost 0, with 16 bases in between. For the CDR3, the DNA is TGTGCCAGCAGTTCCAATATAGGGACTGGCTCCTACGAGCAGTACTTC. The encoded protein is CASSSNIGTGSYEQYF.

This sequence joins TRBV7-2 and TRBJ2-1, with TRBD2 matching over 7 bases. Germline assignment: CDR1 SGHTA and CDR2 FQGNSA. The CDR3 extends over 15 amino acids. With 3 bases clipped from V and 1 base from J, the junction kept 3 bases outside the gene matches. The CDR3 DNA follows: TGTGCCAGCAGCTTCCAGCGGGGATCCTACAATGAGCAGTTCTTC. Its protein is CASSFQRGSYNEQFF.

CDR3 in amino acids: CASSLQQGHKETQYF. DNA for the CDR3: TGTGCCAGCAGTTTACAGCAGGGGCATAAAGAGACCCAGTACTTC. The V and J genes are TRBV28 and TRBJ2-5; TRBD1 might be the D (6 bases). This CDR3 contains 15 residues. The V end lost 2 bases, the J end lost 3 bases, and 13 bases lay between the germline ends. Germline V CDR1 and CDR2: MDHEN, SYDVKM.

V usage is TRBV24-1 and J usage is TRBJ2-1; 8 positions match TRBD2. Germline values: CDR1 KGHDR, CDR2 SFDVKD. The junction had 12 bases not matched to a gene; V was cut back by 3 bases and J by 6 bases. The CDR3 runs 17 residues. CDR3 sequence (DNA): TGTGCCACCAGTGATGCGCCGGGAAGCGGGGGTTTCAATGAGCAGTTCTTC. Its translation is CATSDAPGSGGFNEQFF.

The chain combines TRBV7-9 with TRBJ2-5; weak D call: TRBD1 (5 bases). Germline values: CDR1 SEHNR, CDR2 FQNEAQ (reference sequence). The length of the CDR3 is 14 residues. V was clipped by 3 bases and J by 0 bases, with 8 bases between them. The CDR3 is CASSFPDNQETQYF. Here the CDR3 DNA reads TGTGCCAGCAGCTTCCCGGACAACCAAGAGACCCAGTACTTC.

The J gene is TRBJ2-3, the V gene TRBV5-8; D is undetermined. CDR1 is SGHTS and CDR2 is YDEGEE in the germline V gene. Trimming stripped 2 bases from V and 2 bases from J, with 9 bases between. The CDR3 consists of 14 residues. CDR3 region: CASSFLGATDTQYF. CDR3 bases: TGTGCCAGCAGCTTTCTAGGAGCCACAGATACGCAGTATTTT.